The 21 T cell receptor beta chains below all came from one sample that was sequenced in a study of T cells in narcolepsy. Generated by immunoSEQ multiplex PCR, the TCRdb table keeps only in-frame clones and is missing some. The sample lists fewer than 40,000 clones, approximately 80% occurring once. What was sequenced was memory (CD45RA-) CD4+ T cells from blood. The receptors come from a human donor in good health.

The gene calls are TRBV2 and TRBJ1-2; possible D gene TRBD1, 5 bases. This CDR3 contains 13 residues. Trimming shortened V by 7 bases and J by 0 bases, and 9 bases separated the two germline ends. Germline V gene sequence: CDR1 SNHLY, CDR2 FYNNEI. CDR3 nucleotides: TGTGCCAGCACGTGGACACCTAACTATGGCTACACCTTC. Protein: CASTWTPNYGYTF.

This clone was counted between two and nine times. This chain links TRBV19 with TRBJ2-5; 8 bases map to TRBD2. This CDR3 has 16 residues. Germline trimming cut 3 bases from V and 4 bases from J; bases unmatched to any gene: 10. The germline CDR1 and CDR2 sequences are LNHDA and SQIVND (reference sequence). CDR3 protein: CASSIGGGAFRETQYF. CDR3 coding DNA: TGTGCCAGTAGTATCGGGGGGGGCGCTTTTCGAGAGACCCAGTACTTC.

The chain has TRBV25-1 and TRBJ2-2; D may be TRBD1 (6 bases). The length of the CDR3 is 15 residues. V dropped 6 bases and J dropped 3 bases, with 14 bases sitting between them. Germline loops: CDR1 MGHDK, CDR2 SYGVNS. This CDR3 reads CASRGLGADTGELFF. CDR3 sequence (DNA): TGTGCCAGCAGGGGGCTGGGGGCCGACACCGGGGAGCTGTTTTTT.

The chain links TRBV19 to TRBJ1-3, with a possible D match to TRBD1 (5 bases). Trimming took 5 bases from V and 0 from J, leaving 11 bases between them. This CDR3 comprises 15 residues. Germline V gives CDR1 LNHDA, CDR2 SQIVND (reference sequence). The CDR3 protein is CASSLRQSSGNTIYF. CDR3 nucleotide sequence: TGTGCCAGTAGTCTCCGACAGAGCTCTGGAAACACCATATATTTT.

This clone is a singleton in its sample. The rearrangement uses TRBV5-1 and TRBJ2-1, with 13 bases identical to TRBD2. Germline-derived CDR1 and CDR2 are SGHRS and YFSETQ. The trim removed 4 bases at V and 9 bases at J, leaving 13 bases unmatched. The length of the CDR3 is 17 residues. CDR3 region: CASSPTGTSGKGVEQFF. CDR3 nucleotides: TGCGCCAGCAGCCCGACCGGGACTAGCGGGAAAGGGGTTGAGCAGTTCTTC.

The V gene is TRBV5-1, the J gene TRBJ2-2; tentative D call: TRBD2 (6 bases). The CDR3 contains 14 residues. Germline V lookup: CDR1 SGHRS, CDR2 YFSETQ. The V gene lost 8 bases and the J gene lost 9 bases, with 20 bases spanning the gap. As DNA, the CDR3 is TGCGCCAGTTCTGGCGGGGTCCCCATGAGGGAGCTGTTTTTT. It specifies CASSGGVPMRELFF.

The rearrangement joins TRBV19 to TRBJ2-2; 7 bases agree with TRBD1. The CDR3 contains 15 residues. After removal of 2 bases from V and 0 bases from J, the junction contained 0 bases not matched to a gene. CDR1 and CDR2 from the germline V gene are LNHDA and SQIVND (reference sequence). CDR3 sequence: CASSIQGANTGELFF. As DNA, the CDR3 is TGTGCCAGTAGTATACAGGGGGCGAACACCGGGGAGCTGTTTTTT.

The J gene is TRBJ1-6, the V gene TRBV19; D is possibly TRBD1 (6 bases). V lost 6 bases and J lost 6, with 15 bases in between. The CDR3 contains 15 residues. Germline-derived CDR1 and CDR2 are LNHDA and SQIVND (reference sequence). CDR3 loop: CASRSQGTSNSPLHF. In DNA, the CDR3 is TGTGCCAGTAGATCTCAGGGGACCAGTAATTCACCCCTCCACTTT.

The CDR3 loop is CASSRDRRWVFF. In nucleotides, the CDR3 is TGTGCCAGCAGTCGGGACCGGAGGTGGGTTTTCTTT. The chain carries TRBV6-6 and TRBJ1-1; maybe TRBD1 (5 bases). The germline V gene encodes CDR1 MNHNY and CDR2 SVGAGI (reference sequence). The CDR3 contains 12 residues. Trimming left V 5 bases short and J 13 bases short, with 17 bases between.

The V and J genes are TRBV19 and TRBJ2-3, with TRBD1 as a possible D gene (6 bases). Per germline, CDR1 LNHDA and CDR2 SQIVND (reference sequence). V lost 5 bases and J lost 2, with 17 bases in between. The CDR3 contains 16 residues. The CDR3 is CASSLPRGRVTDTQYF. As DNA, the CDR3 is TGTGCCAGTAGTCTCCCCAGGGGCAGAGTCACAGATACGCAGTATTTT. Full variable domain (missing parts from reference TRBV19 and TRBJ2-3): DGGITQSPKYLFRKEGQNVTLSCEQNLNHDAMYWYRQDPGQGLRLIYYSQIVNDFQKGDIAEGYSVSREKKESFPLTVTSAQKNPTAFYLCASSLPRGRVTDTQYFGPGTRLTVL.

The J gene is TRBJ1-5, the V gene TRBV6-5, with D possibly matching TRBD1 (6 bases). CDR1 is MNHEY and CDR2 is SVGAGI in the germline V gene. The length of the CDR3 is 13 residues. V was cut by 6 bases and J by 4 bases, with 10 bases left in between. The CDR3 loop reads CASSLTGNQPQHF. DNA of the CDR3: TGTGCCAGCAGCCTGACAGGAAATCAGCCCCAGCATTTT.

The chain is built from TRBV7-9 and TRBJ2-7, with D possibly TRBD1 on 5 matching bases. Trimming pared 2 bases from V and 0 bases from J, leaving 8 bases between. CDR3 length: 14 amino acids. CDR1 is SEHNR, CDR2 FQNEAQ, per germline (reference sequence). This CDR3 is CASSLQGSSYEQYF. The CDR3 nucleotides are TGTGCCAGCAGCTTACAGGGAAGCTCCTACGAGCAGTACTTC.

The genes are TRBV30 and TRBJ1-5; 7 nucleotides agree with TRBD1. The germline CDR1 and CDR2 sequences are GTSNPN and SVGIG (reference sequence). The CDR3 length is 15 residues. After removal of 0 bases from V and 3 bases from J, the junction contained 5 bases not matched to a gene. CDR3 DNA: TGTGCCTGGAGTGTATCCAGGGGGGTCAATCAGCCCCAGCATTTT. This translates into CAWSVSRGVNQPQHF.

The chain couples TRBV7-9 to TRBJ2-3; tentatively, D is TRBD1 or TRBD2 (5 bases each). Trimming pared 5 bases from V and 3 bases from J, leaving 18 bases between. CDR1 and CDR2 (germline): SEHNR, FQNEAQ (reference sequence). CDR3 length: 16 amino acids. CDR3 amino acids: CASSPEGQWGTDTQYF. DNA of the CDR3: TGTGCCAGCAGCCCCGAGGGGCAGTGGGGGACAGATACGCAGTATTTT.

This chain links TRBV6-1 with TRBJ1-5; D gene unclear. This CDR3 comprises 14 residues. V gave up 7 bases and J gave up 1 base, with 11 bases separating them. CDR1 and CDR2 (germline): MNHNS, SASEGT. CDR3 amino acids: CASKEGGSNQPQHF. CDR3 coding DNA: TGTGCCAGCAAGGAGGGTGGGAGCAATCAGCCCCAGCATTTT.

A single count supports this clone. The CDR3 here is CASSFPTQGVNTEAFF. The CDR3 region has the DNA TGTGCCAGCAGCTTCCCTACACAGGGGGTGAACACTGAAGCTTTCTTT. The chain is built from TRBV5-5 and TRBJ1-1, with TRBD1 matching 8 bases. The CDR3 is 16 residues long. The trim removed 2 bases at V and 0 bases at J, leaving 6 bases unmatched. Germline lookup yields CDR1 SGHKS and CDR2 YYEKEE (reference sequence).

This chain uses TRBV27 with TRBJ1-4; D gene ambiguous. The V gene lost 6 bases and the J gene lost 0 bases, with 11 bases spanning the gap. Germline V gene data show CDR1 as MNHEY and CDR2 as SMNVEV (reference sequence). This CDR3 has 15 residues. The CDR3 nucleotides read TGTGCCAGCAGCTCCTGGACCTCAACTAATGAAAAACTGTTTTTT. This codes for CASSSWTSTNEKLFF.

V gene TRBV11-3 combines with J gene TRBJ2-5; D call uncertain. Germline CDR1 is SGHNT and CDR2 is YENEEA. The CDR3 sequence is 14 residues long. The ends were cut back, 1 base at V and 5 bases at J, with 11 bases in the middle. Here the CDR3 DNA reads TGTGCCAGCAGCTTAGCCCTGGCGGTTGAGACCCAGTACTTC. Translating it yields CASSLALAVETQYF.

As to this clone: The conserved phenylalanine or tryptophan normally closing the CDR3 is absent here, so this likely arose from a read error. The chain combines TRBV2 with TRBJ1-5; D is unclear. The ends were cut back, 4 bases at V and 4 bases at J, with 11 bases in the middle. In germline, CDR1 is SNHLY, CDR2 FYNNEI. The CDR3 contains 14 residues. In DNA form, the CDR3 reads TGTGCCAGCAGTGCGCCCCCTGGGAATCAGCCCCAGCATCTT. As protein: CASSAPPGNQPQHL.

The chain joins TRBV2 to TRBJ2-1; 9 nucleotides agree with TRBD1. The V gene end was trimmed by 4 bases and the J gene end by 5 bases; junction bases not matched to a gene: 3. This CDR3 has 14 amino acids. Germline CDR1 and CDR2: SNHLY and FYNNEI. CDR3 in DNA: TGTGCCAGCAGTGTACAGGGGGCTAACAATGAGCAGTTCTTC. Protein sequence: CASSVQGANNEQFF.

This clone has just a few counts. This chain joins TRBV4-2 and TRBJ2-3; TRBD1 might be the D (6 bases). CDR1 and CDR2 (germline): LGHNA, YNFKEQ. This CDR3 is built from 15 residues. Trimming left V 6 bases short and J 6 bases short, with 19 bases between. The CDR3 sequence is CASSSQGRHQDTQYF. The CDR3 DNA follows: TGTGCCAGCAGTTCACAGGGTAGGCACCAGGATACGCAGTATTTT.